Detailed here is one T cell receptor beta chain. Its antigen is unknown. Per germline, CDR1 SGHTA and CDR2 FQGNSA. With 1 base removed from V and 5 bases from J, the gap between germline ends came to 10 bases. This CDR3 contains 14 residues. Using immunoSEQ multiplex PCR, the repertoire was profiled, and TCRdb retains in-frame clones only, with some absent. The data contain about 49,000 clones, nearly 80% of them singletons. The data were obtained in a study of OX40 agonist ivuxolimab in advanced cancers. Findings and limits, study-wide: Both blood CD4+ and CD8+ T cells showed clonal growth by week 6 at 0.1 to 3.0 mg/kg. The antigen specificity of the peripheral T cells (those that were expanded) was not determined.

The chain has TRBV7-2 and TRBJ2-3; D is uncertain. Sequenced here: CD4+ or CD8+ T cells sorted from blood, sampled in a trial of the OX40 agonist ivuxolimab. This sequence originates from an adult with an advanced solid tumor such as melanoma, head and neck, liver or kidney cancer. The CDR3, as DNA: TGTGCCAGCAGCTTAGGGGCGGAAGGAGATACGCAGTATTTT. It specifies CASSLGAEGDTQYF.